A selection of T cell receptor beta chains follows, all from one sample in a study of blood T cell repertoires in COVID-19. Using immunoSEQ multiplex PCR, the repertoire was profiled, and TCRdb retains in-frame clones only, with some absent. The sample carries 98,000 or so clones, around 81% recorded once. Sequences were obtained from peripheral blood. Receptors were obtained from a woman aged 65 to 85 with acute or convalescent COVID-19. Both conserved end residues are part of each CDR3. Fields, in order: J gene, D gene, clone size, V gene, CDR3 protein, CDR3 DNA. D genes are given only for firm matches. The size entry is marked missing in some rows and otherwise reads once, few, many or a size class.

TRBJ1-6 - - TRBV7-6 CASSFRDWDNSPLHF TGTGCCAGCAGCTTCCGGGACTGGGATAATTCACCCCTCCACTTT
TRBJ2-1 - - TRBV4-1 CASSQRGTGGAGEQFF TGCGCCAGCAGCCAAAGGGGAACTGGTGGGGCGGGGGAGCAGTTCTTC
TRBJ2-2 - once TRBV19 CASSISVAGELFF TGTGCCAGTAGTATCTCCGTAGCCGGGGAGCTGTTTTTT
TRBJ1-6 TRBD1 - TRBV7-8 CASSSTDRSNSPLHF TGTGCCAGCAGCTCCACGGACAGGTCCAATTCACCCCTCCACTTT
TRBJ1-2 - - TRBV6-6 CASSYGPTLNYGYTF TGTGCCAGCAGTTATGGTCCCACCCTAAACTATGGCTACACCTTC
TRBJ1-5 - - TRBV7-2 CASSLDGSNQPQHF TGTGCCAGCAGCTTAGACGGTAGCAATCAGCCCCAGCATTTT
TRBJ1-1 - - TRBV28 CASSFVRRGTEAFF TGTGCCAGCAGTTTTGTCAGGCGGGGCACTGAAGCTTTCTTT
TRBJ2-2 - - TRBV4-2 CASSQESGTGELFF TGTGCCAGCAGCCAAGAGTCGGGTACCGGGGAGCTGTTTTTT
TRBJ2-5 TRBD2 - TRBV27 CARISGKQETQYF TGTGCCAGGATTAGCGGGAAACAAGAGACCCAGTACTTC
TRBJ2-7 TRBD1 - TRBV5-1 CASSRTGGASSYEQYF TGCGCCAGCAGCAGGACAGGGGGCGCGAGCTCCTACGAGCAGTACTTC
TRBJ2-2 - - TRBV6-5 CASSRRGNTGELFF TGTGCCAGCAGCCGCAGAGGGAACACCGGGGAGCTGTTTTTT
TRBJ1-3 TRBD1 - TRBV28 CASSYRRDRGRNTIYF TGTGCCAGCAGTTACCGCCGGGACAGGGGGCGAAACACCATATATTTT
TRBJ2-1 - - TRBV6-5 CASSYVGGALEGEQFF TGTGCCAGCAGTTACGTTGGGGGGGCGTTGGAGGGTGAGCAGTTCTTC
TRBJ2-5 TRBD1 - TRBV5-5 CASSLTGTGGGETQYF TGTGCCAGCAGCTTGACCGGGACAGGCGGCGGGGAGACCCAGTACTTC
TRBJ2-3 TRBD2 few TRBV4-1 CASSQEGPGGRTDTQYF TGCGCCAGCAGCCAAGAGGGGCCGGGGGGGCGGACAGATACGCAGTATTTT
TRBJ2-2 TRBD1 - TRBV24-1 CATSAMDRVTGELFF TGTGCCACCAGTGCCATGGACAGGGTCACCGGGGAGCTGTTTTTT
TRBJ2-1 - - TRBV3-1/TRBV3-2 CASSPEEGRHEQFF TGTGCCAGCAGCCCCGAGGAGGGGAGACATGAGCAGTTCTTC
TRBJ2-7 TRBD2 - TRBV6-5 CASSSGSGEQYF TGTGCCAGCAGTAGCGGGAGCGGCGAGCAGTACTTC
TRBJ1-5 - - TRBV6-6 CASSYGTSPNQPQHF TGTGCCAGCAGTTATGGGACATCCCCCAATCAGCCCCAGCATTTT
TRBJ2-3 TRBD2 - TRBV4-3 CASSQDSGGRTQYF TGCGCCAGCAGCCAAGACAGCGGGGGGCGGACGCAGTATTTT
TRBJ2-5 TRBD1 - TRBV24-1 CATSDRGQGHETQYF TGTGCCACCAGTGACCGGGGACAGGGGCACGAGACCCAGTACTTC
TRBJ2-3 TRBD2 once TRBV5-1 CASSYGTSGPADTQYF TGCGCCAGCAGCTACGGGACTAGCGGGCCCGCCGATACGCAGTATTTT
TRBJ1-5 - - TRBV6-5 CASSSRQSNQPQHF TGTGCCAGCAGTTCAAGACAGAGCAATCAGCCCCAGCATTTT
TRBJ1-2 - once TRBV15 CATSRADEGSYGYTF TGTGCCACCAGCAGAGCGGACGAAGGGAGCTATGGCTACACCTTC
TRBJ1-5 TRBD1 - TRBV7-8 CASSITGDSNQPQHF TGTGCCAGCAGCATTACAGGGGATAGCAATCAGCCCCAGCATTTT
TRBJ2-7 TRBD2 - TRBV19 CASSPNEAGGPFEQYF TGTGCCAGTAGCCCAAACGAAGCGGGAGGGCCTTTCGAGCAGTACTTC
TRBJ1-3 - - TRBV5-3 CARSLAIPTGSGNTIYF TGTGCCAGAAGCTTGGCTATCCCCACAGGCTCTGGAAACACCATATATTTT